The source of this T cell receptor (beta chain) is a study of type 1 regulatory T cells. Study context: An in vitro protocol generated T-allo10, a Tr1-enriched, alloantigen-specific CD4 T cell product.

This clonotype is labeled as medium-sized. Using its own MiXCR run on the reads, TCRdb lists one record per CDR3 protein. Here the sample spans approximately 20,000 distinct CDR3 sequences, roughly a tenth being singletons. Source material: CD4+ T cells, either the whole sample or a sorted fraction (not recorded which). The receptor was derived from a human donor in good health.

CDR3 sequence (DNA): TGTGCCAGCAGTTTGTCCGGTCGGACGATGAACACTGAAGCTTTCTTT. Translated, it gives CASSLSGRTMNTEAFF. This chain links TRBV28 with TRBJ1-1; unclear D gene. CDR3 length: 16 amino acids. V gave up 3 bases and J gave up 0 bases, with 14 bases separating them. Germline assignment: CDR1 MDHEN and CDR2 SYDVKM.